The rows below give T cell receptor beta chains drawn from one sample of a study of Ad26.COV2.S vaccination and SARS-CoV-2 variants. TCRdb's table, derived via immunoSEQ multiplex PCR, lists solely in-frame clones and lacks some. The sample records 85,000 to 120,000 clones, roughly 80% being singletons. The source was peripheral blood, collected after recovery from COVID-19. These TCRs come from a human donor who had recovered from COVID-19. Each CDR3 is given with its conserved first and last residue. Rows may omit the clone size; those that give it use once, few, many or a size class.

abundance	v_gene	j_gene	CDR3aa
-	TRBV3-1/TRBV3-2	TRBJ2-7	CASSQGPGGNEQYF
-	TRBV3-1/TRBV3-2	TRBJ1-1	CASSQSITRTEAFF
-	TRBV4-3	TRBJ2-1	CASSLLQGRGQNEQFF
-	TRBV30	TRBJ2-6	CAWSKDSGANVLTF
-	TRBV3-1/TRBV3-2	TRBJ1-1	CASSQGQVINEAFF
-	TRBV5-1	TRBJ1-3	CASSLDRSGNTIYF
-	TRBV30	TRBJ1-6	CAWSVWPQDNSPLHF
-	TRBV5-1	TRBJ1-2	CASTMGVAGSVGYTF
-	TRBV29-1	TRBJ2-2	CSVEAPTGSNTGELFF
-	TRBV14	TRBJ2-5	CASSLSPGRETQYF
-	TRBV14	TRBJ1-1	CASRDSQGTEAFF
few	TRBV5-1	TRBJ1-3	CASSPTTSTGTGNTIYF
-	TRBV12-3/TRBV12-4	TRBJ2-5	CASTPQGQETQYF
-	TRBV5-1	TRBJ2-5	CASSPLPGGAQETQYF
-	TRBV9	TRBJ1-5	CASSAGTGRNQPQHF
-	TRBV4-1	TRBJ2-3	CASGRGTDYDTQYF
-	TRBV5-1	TRBJ1-1	CASSYQTGNTEAFF
few	TRBV2	TRBJ1-2	CASSAGQGHGYTF
-	TRBV5-1	TRBJ2-2	CASSLEGGMNTGELFF
-	TRBV2	TRBJ1-1	CASSGGGGSSTEAFF